These 7 T cell receptor beta chains came from one sample sequenced in a study of shared clonotypes between healthy human individuals. The naive CD8 subset, CD45RO-negative cells positively selected for CCR7, excluded terminally differentiated effector memory CD45RA+ cells. Method: immunoSEQ multiplex PCR; TCRdb's copy keeps in-frame clones and lacks some. The repertoire holds about 700,000 clones, with about 91% as singletons. The sequenced sample was naive CD8+ T cells sorted from blood. These receptors were obtained from a man younger than 40 in good health.

This chain uses TRBV4-1 with TRBJ1-5; 7 bases fit TRBD1. The CDR3 runs 17 residues. The germline V gene encodes CDR1 MGHRA and CDR2 YSYEKL. V lost 3 bases, J lost 1 base, and 9 bases stayed unmatched. The CDR3 loop reads CASSQPANRGSNQPQHF. Here the CDR3 DNA reads TGCGCCAGCAGCCAGCCCGCCAACAGGGGAAGCAATCAGCCCCAGCATTTT.

The rearrangement joins TRBV11-3 to TRBJ2-3; 8 nucleotides agree with TRBD2. CDR3 length: 14 amino acids. Losses at the gene ends were 8 bases for V and 4 bases for J; bases not matched to a gene: 8. The V gene's germline CDR1 is SGHNT and CDR2 YENEEA. CDR3 protein: CASGPSGRSDTQYF. In nucleotides, the CDR3 is TGTGCCAGCGGTCCAAGCGGGAGATCAGATACGCAGTATTTT.

The chain carries TRBV7-9 and TRBJ2-1, with D possibly called TRBD1 or TRBD2 (6 bases each). The V gene lost 4 bases and the J gene lost 7 bases, with 20 bases spanning the gap. Germline V gene sequence: CDR1 SEHNR, CDR2 FQNEAQ (reference sequence). The CDR3 extends over 16 amino acids. The CDR3 region is CASSSLMGGALNEQFF. The CDR3, as DNA: TGTGCCAGCAGCTCCCTGATGGGGGGCGCTTTAAATGAGCAGTTCTTC.

The genes are TRBV28 and TRBJ2-1; no firm D call. Germline values: CDR1 MDHEN, CDR2 SYDVKM. Trimming shortened V by 3 bases and J by 7 bases, and 7 bases separated the two germline ends. The CDR3 spans 12 residues. The CDR3 DNA follows: TGTGCCAGCAGTTTTTGGGAAAATGAGCAGTTCTTC. As protein: CASSFWENEQFF. Using reference TRBV28 and TRBJ2-1 for the parts outside the CDR3, the full variable domain is DVKVTQSSRYLVKRTGEKVFLECVQDMDHENMFWYRQDPGLGLRLIYFSYDVKMKEKGDIPEGYSVSREKKERFSLILESASTNQTSMYLCASSFWENEQFFGPGTRLTVL.

The chain couples TRBV10-3 to TRBJ2-7; D ambiguous. Germline CDR1 reads ENHRY; CDR2 reads SYGVKD. Trimming pared 0 bases from V and 6 bases from J, leaving 6 bases between. CDR3 length equals 12 residues. The CDR3 spells CAISESSSEQYF. CDR3 DNA sequence: TGTGCCATCAGTGAGTCGAGCTCCGAGCAGTACTTC.

V and J are TRBV10-3 and TRBJ1-5; no reliable D call. Germline-derived CDR1 and CDR2 are ENHRY and SYGVKD. Trimming removed 0 bases at V and 5 bases at J, with 5 bases between. This CDR3 has 13 amino acids. CDR3 DNA sequence: TGTGCCATCAGTGAGTCAGAGGATCAGCCCCAGCATTTT. This codes for CAISESEDQPQHF.

The V gene is TRBV15, the J gene TRBJ2-7, with D perhaps assigned TRBD1 or TRBD2 (5 bases each). The V end was cut by 3 bases, the J end by 2 bases, with 14 bases between. CDR1 is LNHNV, CDR2 YYDKDF, per germline (reference sequence). The CDR3 loop spans 15 amino acids. The CDR3 loop is CATSSRVDGAYEQYF. Here the CDR3 DNA reads TGTGCCACCAGCAGCAGGGTTGACGGGGCCTACGAGCAGTACTTC. The variable domain in full, with the rest retrieved from reference TRBV15 and TRBJ2-7, is DAMVIQNPRYQVTQFGKPVTLSCSQTLNHNVMYWYQQKSSQAPKLLFHYYDKDFNNEADTPDNFQSRRPNTSFCFLDIRSPGLGDTAMYLCATSSRVDGAYEQYFGPGTRLTVT.